This T cell receptor beta chain was sequenced during a study of blood T cell repertoires in COVID-19. Study in general: T cells, B-cell-depleted T cells, or PBMCs supplied cDNA or gDNA.

Trimming took off 2 bases at V and 1 base at J, with 15 bases between the two ends. This CDR3 has 16 amino acids. The germline V gene encodes CDR1 GTSNPN and CDR2 SVGIG (reference sequence). As handled by the study authors: It was from reference gene primer amplification that nucleated cell counts were estimated. Sequencing was performed with immunoSEQ multiplex PCR; in TCRdb, only in-frame clones are kept and a portion is missing. The DNA gave D and trimming, while V, J and clone size come from that table. The table shows some 320,000 clones, with less than 85% occurring only once. Participants spanned ages about 18 to 90 years and resided in roughly 22 US areas. A COVID-19 case was met by exposed participants within 2 weeks before study entry.

Input material: PBMCs or T cells enriched from blood (not recorded which). The chain couples TRBV30 to TRBJ1-5; no definite D call. This TCR derives from a woman in her 30s who had been exposed to COVID-19. In DNA form, the CDR3 reads TGTGCCTGGAGTACGCTGGGAGGGATGAGCAATCAGCCCCAGCATTTT. Protein product: CAWSTLGGMSNQPQHF.